This T cell receptor beta chain comes out of a study of cytomegalovirus exposure and HLA in healthy donors. PCR employed 60 Vbeta and 13 Jbeta primers. Generated by immunoSEQ multiplex PCR, the TCRdb table keeps only in-frame clones and is missing some. The sample records about 150,000 clones, more than 75% being singletons. V shed 5 bases and J 8 bases; nucleotides not matched to a gene: 11. The V gene's germline CDR1 is SNHLY and CDR2 FYNNEI. The CDR3 is made up of 14 amino acids. The specimen sequenced was PBMCs. The V gene is TRBV2, the J gene TRBJ1-1, with 7 bases aligning to TRBD1. The receptor was isolated from a woman in her thirties or forties in good health and CMV-seronegative. The CDR3 sequence: CASSLQGPLGEAFF. CDR3 DNA sequence: TGTGCCAGCAGTCTACAGGGGCCCCTTGGCGAAGCTTTCTTT.